These 8 T cell receptor beta chains originate from one sample sequenced in a study of T cell responses to AZD1222 COVID-19 vaccine. Clones were sequenced by immunoSEQ multiplex PCR, and TCRdb holds only the in-frame ones, with some missing. The sample contains about 76,000 clones, more than 70% of which appear only once. The material sequenced was peripheral blood, taken on day 0 of AZD1222 vaccination. Receptor source: an adult in good health.

J is TRBJ2-5 and V is TRBV3-1 (or the pseudogene TRBV3-2), with D maybe TRBD2 (6 bases). Trimming removed 1 base from V and 5 bases from J, with 23 bases in between. The CDR3 runs to 18 residues. Germline CDR1 is LGHDT and CDR2 is YNNKEL (reference sequence). For the CDR3, the DNA is TGTGCCAGCAGCCAAGGATCGACTAGTAGAAGTCTCCGGGAGACCCAGTACTTC. This codes for CASSQGSTSRSLRETQYF.

The V and J genes are TRBV6-5 and TRBJ1-4; D may be TRBD1 (5 bases). V lost 6 bases and J 6 bases, leaving 14 bases between the germline ends. The CDR3 contains 14 residues. Germline lookup yields CDR1 MNHEY and CDR2 SVGAGI. The CDR3 reads CASSPTGGHEKLFF. CDR3 DNA: TGTGCCAGCAGCCCCACCGGGGGTCATGAAAAACTGTTTTTT.

The chain couples TRBV6-2 or TRBV6-3 to TRBJ2-1, with 7 bases aligning to TRBD2. Germline V gene data show CDR1 as MNHEY and CDR2 as SVGEGT. V gave up 6 bases and J gave up 3 bases; unmatched junction bases: 14. CDR3 size: 17 residues. The CDR3 sequence is CASRPLDWEGDYNEQFF. CDR3 bases: TGTGCCAGCAGACCTCTAGACTGGGAGGGAGACTACAATGAGCAGTTCTTC.

In DNA, the CDR3 is TGTGCCAGCAGCCACCGAGGGGGAGCAGCCCGGGGGTATTTT. Translated: CASSHRGGAARGYF. The V and J genes are TRBV5-8 and TRBJ2-3, with D tentatively TRBD1 (6 bases). The CDR3 sequence is 14 residues long. Germline V gene lookup returns CDR1 SGHTS and CDR2 YDEGEE. V shed 4 bases and J shed 14 bases, with 23 bases lying between them.

The rearrangement joins TRBV3-1 (or the pseudogene TRBV3-2) to TRBJ1-6; TRBD1 is a possible D gene (6 bases). Per the germline V gene, CDR1 is LGHDT and CDR2 is YNNKEL (reference sequence). The CDR3 covers 16 residues. V was trimmed by 1 base and J by 5 bases, leaving 12 bases between them. The CDR3 loop is CASSQGGAAHNSPLHF. Written as DNA, the CDR3 is TGTGCCAGCAGCCAAGGGGGGGCGGCCCATAATTCACCCCTCCACTTT.

The chain uses TRBV30 and TRBJ1-4, with TRBD1 identical over 8 bases. The germline V gene encodes CDR1 GTSNPN and CDR2 SVGIG (reference sequence). V trimming: 5 bases; J trimming: 8 bases; junction bases outside the gene matches: 10. This CDR3 comprises 14 residues. This chain's CDR3 is CAWSKDRGGEKLFF. The DNA of the CDR3 is TGTGCCTGGTCTAAAGACAGGGGTGGAGAAAAACTGTTTTTT. The whole variable domain, remainder taken from reference TRBV30 and TRBJ1-4, is SQTIHQWPATLVQPVGSPLSLECTVEGTSNPNLYWYRQAAGRGLQLLFYSVGIGQISSEVPQNLSASRPQDRQFILSSKKLLLSDSGFYLCAWSKDRGGEKLFFGSGTQLSVL.

The rearrangement joins TRBV15 to TRBJ1-2, with 12 bases lining up with TRBD1. Unmatched junction bases numbered 11, after V lost 1 base and J lost 5 bases. Germline lookup yields CDR1 LNHNV and CDR2 YYDKDF (reference sequence). The CDR3 consists of 18 residues. CDR3 residues: CATSRAGTGGLLRYGYTF. CDR3 DNA sequence: TGTGCCACCAGCAGAGCGGGGACAGGGGGCCTGCTCCGGTATGGCTACACCTTC.

The CDR3 reads CASIPRGTEAFF. CDR3 in DNA: TGTGCCAGCATCCCGAGGGGCACTGAAGCTTTCTTT. V gene TRBV6-5 combines with J gene TRBJ1-1; a possible D gene is TRBD1 (5 bases). The CDR3 runs to 12 residues. CDR1 is MNHEY and CDR2 is SVGAGI in the germline V gene. V was pared by 7 bases and J by 4 bases, with 10 bases between.